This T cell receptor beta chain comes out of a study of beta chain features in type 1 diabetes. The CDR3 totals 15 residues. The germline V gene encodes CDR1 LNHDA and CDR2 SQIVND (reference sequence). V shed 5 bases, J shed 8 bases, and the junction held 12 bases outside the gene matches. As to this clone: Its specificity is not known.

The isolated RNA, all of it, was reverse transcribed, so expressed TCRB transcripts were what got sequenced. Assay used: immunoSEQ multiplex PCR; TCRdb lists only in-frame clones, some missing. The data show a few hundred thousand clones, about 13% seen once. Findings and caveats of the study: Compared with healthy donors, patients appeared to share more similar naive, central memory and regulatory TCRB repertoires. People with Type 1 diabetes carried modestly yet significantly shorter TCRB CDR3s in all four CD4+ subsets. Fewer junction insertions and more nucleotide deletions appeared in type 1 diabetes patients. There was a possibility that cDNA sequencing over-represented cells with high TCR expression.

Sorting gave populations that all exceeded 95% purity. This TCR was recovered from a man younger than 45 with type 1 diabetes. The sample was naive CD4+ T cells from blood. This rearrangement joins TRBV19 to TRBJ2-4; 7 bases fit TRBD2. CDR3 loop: CASSSTPAGRDIQYF. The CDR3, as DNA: TGTGCCAGTAGTTCCACGCCGGCAGGGAGGGACATTCAGTACTTC.